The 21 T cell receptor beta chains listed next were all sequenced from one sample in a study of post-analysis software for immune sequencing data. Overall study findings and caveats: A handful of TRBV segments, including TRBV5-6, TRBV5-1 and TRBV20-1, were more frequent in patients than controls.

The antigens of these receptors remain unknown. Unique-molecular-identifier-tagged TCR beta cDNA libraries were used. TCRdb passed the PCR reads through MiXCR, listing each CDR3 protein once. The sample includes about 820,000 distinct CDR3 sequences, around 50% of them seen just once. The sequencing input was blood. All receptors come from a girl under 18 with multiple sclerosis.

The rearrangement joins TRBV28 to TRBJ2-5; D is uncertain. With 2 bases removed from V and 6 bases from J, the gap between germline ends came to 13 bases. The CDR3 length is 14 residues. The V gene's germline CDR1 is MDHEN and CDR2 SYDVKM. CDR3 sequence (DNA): TGTGCCAGCAGTTTACCCCAGTCGGTACAGACCCAGTACTTC. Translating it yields CASSLPQSVQTQYF.

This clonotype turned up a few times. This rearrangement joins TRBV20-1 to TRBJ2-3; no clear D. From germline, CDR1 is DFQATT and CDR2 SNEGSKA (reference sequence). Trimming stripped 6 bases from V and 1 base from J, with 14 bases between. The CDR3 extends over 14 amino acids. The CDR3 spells CSAGLRAGTDTQYF. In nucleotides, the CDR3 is TGCAGTGCCGGTCTTAGGGCTGGCACAGATACGCAGTATTTT.

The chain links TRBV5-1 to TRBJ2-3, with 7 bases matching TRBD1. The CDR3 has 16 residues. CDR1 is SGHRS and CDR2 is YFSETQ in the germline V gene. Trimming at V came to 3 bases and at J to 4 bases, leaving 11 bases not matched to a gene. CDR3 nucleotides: TGCGCCAGCAGCTACCCGGGGCAGGGGGTCGCAGATACGCAGTATTTT. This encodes CASSYPGQGVADTQYF.

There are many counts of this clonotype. This CDR3 reads CASSPTGGSYNEQFF. CDR3 nucleotides: TGTGCCAGCAGCCCTACAGGGGGCTCCTACAATGAGCAGTTCTTC. The V call is TRBV12-3 or TRBV12-4, the J call TRBJ2-1; TRBD1 aligns across 8 bases. This CDR3 contains 15 residues. Trimming took 6 bases from V and 0 from J; bases not matched to a gene: 4.

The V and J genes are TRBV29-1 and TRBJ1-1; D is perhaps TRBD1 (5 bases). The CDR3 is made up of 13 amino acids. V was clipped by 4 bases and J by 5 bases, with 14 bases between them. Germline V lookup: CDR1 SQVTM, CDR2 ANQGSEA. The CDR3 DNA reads TGCAGCGTTGGGGCGGCAGGGTGGACTGAAGCTTTCTTT. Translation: CSVGAAGWTEAFF.

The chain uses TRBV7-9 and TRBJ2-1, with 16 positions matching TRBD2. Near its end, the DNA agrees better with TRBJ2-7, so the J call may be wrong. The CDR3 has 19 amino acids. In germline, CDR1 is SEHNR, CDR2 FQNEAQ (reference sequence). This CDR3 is CASSLTGTSGRASYNEQYF. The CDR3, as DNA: TGTGCCAGCAGCTTAACCGGGACTAGCGGGAGGGCCAGCTACAATGAGCAGTACTTC.

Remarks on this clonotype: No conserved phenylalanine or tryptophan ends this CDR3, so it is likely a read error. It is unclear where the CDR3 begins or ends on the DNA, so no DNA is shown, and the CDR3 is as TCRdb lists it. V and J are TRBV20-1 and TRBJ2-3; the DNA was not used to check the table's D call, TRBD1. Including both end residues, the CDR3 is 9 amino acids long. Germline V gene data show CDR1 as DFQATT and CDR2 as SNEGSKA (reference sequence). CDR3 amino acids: CSARDSGGI.

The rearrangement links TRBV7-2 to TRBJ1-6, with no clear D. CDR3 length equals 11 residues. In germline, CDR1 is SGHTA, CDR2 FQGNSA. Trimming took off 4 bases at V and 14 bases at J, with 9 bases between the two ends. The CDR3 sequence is CASSSEDTLHF. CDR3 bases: TGTGCCAGCAGCTCCGAAGACACCCTCCACTTT.

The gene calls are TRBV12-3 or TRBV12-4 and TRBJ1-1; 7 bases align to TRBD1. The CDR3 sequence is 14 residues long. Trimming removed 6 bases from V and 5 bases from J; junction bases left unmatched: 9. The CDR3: CASSHTGVGTEAFF. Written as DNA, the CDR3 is TGTGCCAGCAGCCACACAGGGGTGGGGACTGAAGCTTTCTTT.

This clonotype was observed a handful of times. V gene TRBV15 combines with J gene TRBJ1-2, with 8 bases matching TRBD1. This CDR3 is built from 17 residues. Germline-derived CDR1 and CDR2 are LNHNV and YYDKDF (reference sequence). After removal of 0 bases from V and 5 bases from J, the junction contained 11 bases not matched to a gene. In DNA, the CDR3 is TGTGCCACCAGCAGAGAAGTGTTACCCGGGACAGGTTATGGCTACACCTTC. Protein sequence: CATSREVLPGTGYGYTF.

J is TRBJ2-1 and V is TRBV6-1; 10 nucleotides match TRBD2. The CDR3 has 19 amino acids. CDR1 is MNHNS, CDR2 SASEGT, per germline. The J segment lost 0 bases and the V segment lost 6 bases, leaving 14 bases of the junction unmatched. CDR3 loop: CASSSASSGGPSSYNEQFF. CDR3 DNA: TGTGCCAGCAGCTCAGCGTCTAGCGGGGGTCCGAGCTCCTACAATGAGCAGTTCTTC.

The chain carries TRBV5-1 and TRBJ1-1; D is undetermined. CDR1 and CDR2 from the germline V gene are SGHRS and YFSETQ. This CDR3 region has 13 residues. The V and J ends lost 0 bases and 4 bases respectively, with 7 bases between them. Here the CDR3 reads CASSLADLTEAFF. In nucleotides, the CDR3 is TGCGCCAGCAGCTTGGCAGACCTCACTGAAGCTTTCTTT.

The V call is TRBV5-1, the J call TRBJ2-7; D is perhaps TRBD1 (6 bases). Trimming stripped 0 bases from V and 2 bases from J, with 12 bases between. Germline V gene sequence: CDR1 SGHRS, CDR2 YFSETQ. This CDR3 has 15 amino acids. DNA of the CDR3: TGCGCCAGCAGCTTGGAAACAGGGACCCCCTACGAGCAGTACTTC. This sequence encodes CASSLETGTPYEQYF.

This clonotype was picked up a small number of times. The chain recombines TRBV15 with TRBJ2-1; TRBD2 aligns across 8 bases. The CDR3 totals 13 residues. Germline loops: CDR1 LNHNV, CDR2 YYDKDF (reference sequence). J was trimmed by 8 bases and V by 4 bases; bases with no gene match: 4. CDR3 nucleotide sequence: TGTGCCACCAGCAAAGGACTAGCCCATGAGCAGTTCTTC. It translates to CATSKGLAHEQFF.

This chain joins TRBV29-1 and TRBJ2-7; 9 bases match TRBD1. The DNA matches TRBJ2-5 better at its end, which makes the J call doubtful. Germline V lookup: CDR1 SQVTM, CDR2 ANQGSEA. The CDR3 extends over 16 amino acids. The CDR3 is CSVEELNRGPSGTQYF. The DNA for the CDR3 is TGCAGCGTTGAAGAGTTGAACAGGGGGCCCTCTGGGACCCAGTACTTC.

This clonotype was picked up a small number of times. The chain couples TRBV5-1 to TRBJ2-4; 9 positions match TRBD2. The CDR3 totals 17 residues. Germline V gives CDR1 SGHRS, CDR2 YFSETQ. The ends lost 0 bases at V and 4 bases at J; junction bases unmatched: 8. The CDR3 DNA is TGCGCCAGCAGCTTGGCCGCGGGAGGGCCGAGTAAAAACATTCAGTACTTC. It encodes CASSLAAGGPSKNIQYF. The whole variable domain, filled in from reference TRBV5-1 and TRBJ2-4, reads KAGVTQTPRYLIKTRGQQVTLSCSPISGHRSVSWYQQTPGQGLQFLFEYFSETQRNKGNFPGRFSGRQFSNSRSEMNVSTLELGDSALYLCASSLAAGGPSKNIQYFGAGTRLSVL.

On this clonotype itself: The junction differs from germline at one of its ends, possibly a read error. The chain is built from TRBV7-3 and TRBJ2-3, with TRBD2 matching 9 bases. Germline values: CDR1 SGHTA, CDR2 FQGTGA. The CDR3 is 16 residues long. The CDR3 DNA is TGTGCCAACAGCTGTCCCTCTAGCGGGGGCACAGATACGCAGTATTTT. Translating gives CANSCPSSGGTDTQYF.

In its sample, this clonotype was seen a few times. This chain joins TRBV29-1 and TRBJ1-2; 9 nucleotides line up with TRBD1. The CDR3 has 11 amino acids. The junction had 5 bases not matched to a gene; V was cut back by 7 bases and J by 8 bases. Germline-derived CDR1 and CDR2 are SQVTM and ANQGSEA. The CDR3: CSDGTGRGYTF. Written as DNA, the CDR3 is TGCAGCGATGGGACAGGGAGGGGCTACACCTTC.

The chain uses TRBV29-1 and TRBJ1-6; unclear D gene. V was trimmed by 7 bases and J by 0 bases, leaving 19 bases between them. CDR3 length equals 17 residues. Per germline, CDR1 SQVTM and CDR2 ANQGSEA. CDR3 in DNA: TGCAGCGATCGACTCGTGACACCAAACTCCTATAATTCACCCCTCCACTTT. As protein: CSDRLVTPNSYNSPLHF.

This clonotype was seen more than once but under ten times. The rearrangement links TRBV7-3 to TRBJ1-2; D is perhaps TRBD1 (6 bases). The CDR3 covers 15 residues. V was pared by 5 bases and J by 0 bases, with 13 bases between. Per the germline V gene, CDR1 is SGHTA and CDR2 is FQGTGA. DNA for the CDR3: TGTGCCAGCAGCGGAAGGACAGCTCCTAACTATGGCTACACCTTC. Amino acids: CASSGRTAPNYGYTF.

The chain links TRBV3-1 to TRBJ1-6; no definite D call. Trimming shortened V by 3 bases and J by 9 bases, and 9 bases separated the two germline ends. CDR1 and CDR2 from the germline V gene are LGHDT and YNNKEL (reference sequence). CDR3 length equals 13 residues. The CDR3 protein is CASSHRQPSPLHF. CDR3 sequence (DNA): TGTGCCAGCAGCCACCGCCAACCTTCACCCCTCCACTTT.